These 18 T cell receptor beta chains came from one sample sequenced in a study of blood T cells in healthy people across ages. Then a second PCR, running roughly 7 to 11 cycles, was carried out with a sample-barcoded 5' primer and a J-beta primer mix. Each CDR3 protein gets one entry after TCRdb re-called the 5' RACE reads with MiXCR. The data show about 2 million distinct CDR3 sequences, around half seen once. The sequencing input was blood. These receptor sequences come from a woman in her thirties or forties in good health.

This clonotype has only a few counts. The genes are TRBV5-1 and TRBJ2-1, with a tentative D call TRBD2 (6 bases). The CDR3 runs to 15 residues. Trimming cost V 2 bases and J 5 bases, with 14 bases left between them. Germline V gives CDR1 SGHRS, CDR2 YFSETQ. CDR3 nucleotide sequence: TGCGCCAGCAGCTTCCCCGGGACTGGTGACAATGAGCAGTTCTTC. Residues: CASSFPGTGDNEQFF.

The chain links TRBV7-9 to TRBJ2-6; D is uncertain. This CDR3 has 16 amino acids. Germline assignment: CDR1 SEHNR and CDR2 FQNEAQ (reference sequence). The ends were cut back, 4 bases at V and 4 bases at J, with 14 bases in the middle. In DNA form, the CDR3 reads TGTGCCAGCAGCTGGGGTGGGCCCGGAGGGGCCAACGTCCTGACTTTC. Protein sequence: CASSWGGPGGANVLTF.

This clonotype was detected only a few times. The V and J genes are TRBV7-2 and TRBJ2-7; D unclear. The CDR3 loop spans 14 amino acids. V was pared by 2 bases and J by 2 bases, with 10 bases between. Germline CDR1 is SGHTA and CDR2 is FQGNSA. Here the CDR3 reads CASSLRRNTYEQYF. The CDR3 DNA is TGTGCCAGCAGCTTACGACGGAACACCTACGAGCAGTACTTC.

To note about this clonotype: A junction boundary mismatches the germline segment, possibly from a read error. This chain joins TRBV7-7 and TRBJ2-5; tentatively, D is TRBD2 (6 bases). The CDR3 covers 15 residues. Germline V CDR1 and CDR2: SSHAT, FNYEAQ (reference sequence). The CDR3 bases are TGTGCTAGCAGCTTACTACCACTACGGGGGGAGACCCAGTACTTC. It codes for CASSLLPLRGETQYF.

The table lists this clonotype with a few counts. The CDR3: CSATETGQGSYGYTF. CDR3 nucleotide sequence: TGCAGTGCCACAGAGACTGGACAGGGAAGTTATGGCTACACCTTC. The V gene is TRBV20-1, the J gene TRBJ1-2, with 8 nucleotides matching TRBD1. V was clipped by 6 bases and J by 5 bases; unmatched bases: 14. The CDR3 is 15 amino acids. Germline V gene lookup returns CDR1 DFQATT and CDR2 SNEGSKA (reference sequence).

V and J are TRBV12-3 or TRBV12-4 and TRBJ2-4; tentatively, D is TRBD2 (7 bases). The DNA end is more similar to TRBJ2-7, so the J call may be wrong. This CDR3 contains 15 residues. The CDR3 nucleotides read TGTGCCAGCAGTTTAGCCGGGGGGCCTACGTACGAGCAGTACTTC. Encoded protein: CASSLAGGPTYEQYF.

The chain employs TRBV14 and TRBJ2-1; D is perhaps TRBD1 or TRBD2 (5 bases each). The germline V gene has CDR1 SGHDN and CDR2 FVKESK. CDR3 length: 17 residues. Trimming removed 1 base from V and 5 bases from J, with 18 bases in between. The CDR3 sequence: CASSQGGVGRLDNEQFF. In DNA, the CDR3 is TGTGCCAGCAGCCAAGGAGGCGTGGGACGACTCGACAATGAGCAGTTCTTC. The variable domain in full, completed from reference TRBV14 and TRBJ2-1, reads EAGVTQFPSHSVIEKGQTVTLRCDPISGHDNLYWYRRVMGKEIKFLLHFVKESKQDESGMPNNRFLAERTGGTYSTLKVQPAELEDSGVYFCASSQGGVGRLDNEQFFGPGTRLTVL.

This clonotype was detected a few times. This chain uses TRBV6-2 or TRBV6-3 with TRBJ2-1, with TRBD1 matching 9 bases. V shed 2 bases and J 8 bases; nucleotides not matched to a gene: 10. This CDR3 has 16 amino acids. Looked up from germline, CDR1 is MNHEY and CDR2 is SVGEGT. DNA of the CDR3: TGTGCCAGCAGTTACCTAGGGACAGGGAGTATCGATGAGCAGTTCTTC. This sequence encodes CASSYLGTGSIDEQFF.

This rearrangement joins TRBV20-1 to TRBJ2-3; tentative D call: TRBD2 (6 bases). The V end lost 3 bases, the J end lost 3 bases, and 25 bases lay between the germline ends. This CDR3 has 18 residues. Germline V gives CDR1 DFQATT, CDR2 SNEGSKA (reference sequence). CDR3 residues: CSARALPPSAGKTDTQYF. The CDR3 coding sequence is TGCAGTGCTAGGGCCCTACCCCCCTCCGCGGGGAAAACAGATACGCAGTATTTT.

Of note for this clonotype: One end of the junction fails to match germline, which may point to a read error. J is TRBJ2-5 and V is TRBV29-1; D is perhaps TRBD2 (5 bases). CDR3 size: 13 residues. Looked up from germline, CDR1 is SQVTM and CDR2 is ANQGSEA. CDR3 coding DNA: TGCGGCGTTGAGGGTTATGGGTATGGTCAGCAGTACTTC. Protein sequence: CGVEGYGYGQQYF.

About this clonotype itself: Just one base apart from a much larger clone, this may be a read error. The V gene is TRBV12-3 or TRBV12-4, the J gene TRBJ2-3, with 7 nucleotides matching TRBD1. There are 15 residues in the CDR3. J lost 2 bases, V lost 5 bases, and 7 bases had no gene match. CDR3 nucleotide sequence: TGTGCCAGCAGTCGTGGGGGACAGTTCACAGATACGCAGTATTTT. Its protein is CASSRGGQFTDTQYF.

This rearrangement joins TRBV12-5 to TRBJ2-5, with D possibly TRBD1 on 6 matching bases. V lost 1 base to trimming and J lost 10 bases, with 10 bases between them. The CDR3 is 12 residues long. The V gene's germline CDR1 is LGHNT and CDR2 FRNRAP. This CDR3 reads CASGLEPGDQYF. CDR3 bases: TGTGCTAGTGGTTTGGAACCAGGGGACCAGTACTTC.

The rearrangement uses TRBV7-2 and TRBJ2-1; 11 nucleotides align to TRBD1. This CDR3 region has 16 residues. Germline lookup yields CDR1 SGHTA and CDR2 FQGNSA. Losses at the gene ends were 0 bases for V and 8 bases for J; bases not matched to a gene: 6. The CDR3 loop reads CASSLARTGGLDEQFF. CDR3 nucleotides: TGTGCCAGCAGCTTAGCCCGGACAGGGGGCTTAGATGAGCAGTTCTTC.

This rearrangement joins TRBV9 to TRBJ2-5; D remains unclear. The CDR3 loop spans 13 amino acids. The germline gives CDR1 SGDLS, CDR2 YYNGEE. V lost 0 bases, J lost 11 bases, and 14 bases lay in between. In DNA, the CDR3 is TGTGCCAGCAGCGTAGGGGTAACCAATGAGCAGTACTTC. Protein: CASSVGVTNEQYF.

The gene calls are TRBV20-1 and TRBJ1-5; D unclear. Germline V gene sequence: CDR1 DFQATT, CDR2 SNEGSKA (reference sequence). Trimming left V 0 bases short and J 5 bases short, with 8 bases between. This CDR3 has 13 amino acids. CDR3 coding DNA: TGCAGTGCTAGAGATTTTGGGGATCAGCCCCAGCATTTT. It codes for CSARDFGDQPQHF.

This clonotype was counted a few times. Sequence at one end of the junction differs from germline and may be a read error. The chain joins TRBV29-1 to TRBJ2-7; D gene uncertain. Germline V lookup: CDR1 SQVTM, CDR2 ANQGSEA. The CDR3 length is 12 residues. CDR3: CSVEEAPYEQYF. Here the CDR3 DNA reads TGCAGCGTCGAAGAGGCCCCCTACGAGCAGTACTTC.

In this sample, this clonotype turned up a few times. The V and J genes are TRBV13 and TRBJ2-5; 15 positions agree with TRBD2. The CDR3 contains 16 residues. Germline values: CDR1 PRHDT, CDR2 FYEKMQ (reference sequence). The junction had 6 bases not matched to a gene; V was cut back by 5 bases and J by 5 bases. CDR3 sequence: CASSRGLAGGLETQYF. The CDR3 region has the DNA TGTGCCAGCAGCAGAGGACTAGCGGGGGGGCTCGAGACCCAGTACTTC.

This chain connects TRBV6-2 or TRBV6-3 to TRBJ2-1, with 7 bases fitting TRBD2. Germline values: CDR1 MNHEY, CDR2 SVGEGT. The junction had 12 bases not matched to a gene; V was cut back by 4 bases and J by 0 bases. This CDR3 spans 18 amino acids. The CDR3 bases are TGTGCCAGCAGTTCATGGACTGGCGGGGGTAACTCCTACAATGAGCAGTTCTTC. Translated, it gives CASSSWTGGGNSYNEQFF.